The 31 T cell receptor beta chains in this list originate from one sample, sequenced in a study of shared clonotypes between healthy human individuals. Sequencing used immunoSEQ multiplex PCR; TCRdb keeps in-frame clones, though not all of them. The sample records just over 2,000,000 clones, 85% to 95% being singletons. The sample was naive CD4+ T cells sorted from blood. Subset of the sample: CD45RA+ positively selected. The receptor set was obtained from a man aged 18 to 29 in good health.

The CDR3, as DNA: TGTGCCAGCAGCGTAGACCTGGGAGAGACCCAGTACTTC. Protein sequence: CASSVDLGETQYF. The genes are TRBV9 and TRBJ2-5; D is undetermined. Trimming pared 0 bases from V and 4 bases from J, leaving 7 bases between. The CDR3 contains 13 residues. Germline CDR1 reads SGDLS; CDR2 reads YYNGEE.

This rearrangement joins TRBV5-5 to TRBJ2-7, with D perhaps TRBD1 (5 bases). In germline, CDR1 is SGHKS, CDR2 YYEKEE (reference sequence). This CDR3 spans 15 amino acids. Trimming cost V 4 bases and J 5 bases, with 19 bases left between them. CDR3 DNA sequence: TGTGCCAGCAGCCCGACCTCAGGACACGACCACGAGCAGTACTTC. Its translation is CASSPTSGHDHEQYF.

The CDR3 nucleotides are TGTGCCAGCAGTCCCGAAAGCAATCAGCCCCAGCATTTT. Translated: CASSPESNQPQHF. The chain joins TRBV27 to TRBJ1-5; D is unclear. CDR1 and CDR2 (germline): MNHEY, SMNVEV (reference sequence). This CDR3 comprises 13 residues. V lost 5 bases, J lost 1 base, and 6 bases lay in between.

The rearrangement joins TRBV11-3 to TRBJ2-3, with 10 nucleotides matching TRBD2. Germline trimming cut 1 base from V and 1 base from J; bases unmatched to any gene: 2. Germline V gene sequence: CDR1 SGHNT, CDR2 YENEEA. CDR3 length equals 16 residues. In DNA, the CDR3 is TGTGCCAGCAGCTTAGTTAGCGGGGGGCGCACAGATACGCAGTATTTT. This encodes CASSLVSGGRTDTQYF.

Here the CDR3 reads CASSLVVGETQYF. For the CDR3, the DNA is TGTGCCAGCAGTTTAGTGGTAGGAGAGACCCAGTACTTC. The chain has TRBV27 and TRBJ2-5; D is unresolved. Trimming left V 2 bases short and J 4 bases short, with 8 bases between. The CDR3 loop spans 13 amino acids. The germline gives CDR1 MNHEY, CDR2 SMNVEV (reference sequence).

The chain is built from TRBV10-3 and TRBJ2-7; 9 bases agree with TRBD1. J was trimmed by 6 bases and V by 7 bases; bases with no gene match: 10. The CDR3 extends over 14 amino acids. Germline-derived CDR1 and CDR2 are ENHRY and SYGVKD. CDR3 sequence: CAITDGQGWGEQYF. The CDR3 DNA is TGTGCCATCACTGACGGACAGGGGTGGGGCGAGCAGTACTTC.

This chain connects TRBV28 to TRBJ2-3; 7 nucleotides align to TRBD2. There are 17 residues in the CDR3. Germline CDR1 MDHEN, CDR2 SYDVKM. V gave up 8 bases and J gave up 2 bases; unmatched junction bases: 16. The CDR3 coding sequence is TGTGCCAGCCATGAGGGCGGAGCGGGGAGCCACACAGATACGCAGTATTTT. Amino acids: CASHEGGAGSHTDTQYF.

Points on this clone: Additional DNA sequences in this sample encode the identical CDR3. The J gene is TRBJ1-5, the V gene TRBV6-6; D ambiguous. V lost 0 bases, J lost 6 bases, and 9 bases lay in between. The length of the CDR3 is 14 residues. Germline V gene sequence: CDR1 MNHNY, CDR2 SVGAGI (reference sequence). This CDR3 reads CASSYSSGGQPQHF. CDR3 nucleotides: TGTGCCAGCAGTTACTCGAGTGGCGGTCAGCCCCAGCATTTT.

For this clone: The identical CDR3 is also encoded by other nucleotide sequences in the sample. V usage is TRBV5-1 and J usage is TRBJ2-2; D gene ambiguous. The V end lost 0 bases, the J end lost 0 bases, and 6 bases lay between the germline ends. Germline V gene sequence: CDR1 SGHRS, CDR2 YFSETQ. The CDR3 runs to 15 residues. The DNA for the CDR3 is TGCGCCAGCAGCTTGGACAGCCCGAACACCGGGGAGCTGTTTTTT. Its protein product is CASSLDSPNTGELFF.

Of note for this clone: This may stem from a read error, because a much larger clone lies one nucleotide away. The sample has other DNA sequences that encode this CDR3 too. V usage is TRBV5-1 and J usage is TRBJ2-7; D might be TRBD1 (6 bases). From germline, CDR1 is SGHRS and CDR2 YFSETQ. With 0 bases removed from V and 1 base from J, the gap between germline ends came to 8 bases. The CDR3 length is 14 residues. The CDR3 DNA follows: TGCGCCAGCAGCTTGGGACAGGCGTCCTACGAGCAGTACTTC. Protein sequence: CASSLGQASYEQYF.

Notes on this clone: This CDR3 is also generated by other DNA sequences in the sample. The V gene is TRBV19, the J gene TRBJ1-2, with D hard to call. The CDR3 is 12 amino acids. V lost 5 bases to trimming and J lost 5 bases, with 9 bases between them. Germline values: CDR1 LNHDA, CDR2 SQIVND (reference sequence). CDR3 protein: CASSPRAYGYTF. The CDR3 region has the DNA TGTGCCAGTAGTCCAAGGGCGTATGGCTACACCTTC.

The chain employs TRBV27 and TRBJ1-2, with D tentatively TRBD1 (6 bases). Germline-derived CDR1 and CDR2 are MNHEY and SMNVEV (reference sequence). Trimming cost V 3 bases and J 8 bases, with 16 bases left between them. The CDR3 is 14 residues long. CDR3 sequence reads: CASSFRDKESGYTF. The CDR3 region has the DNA TGTGCCAGCAGTTTTAGGGACAAGGAATCCGGCTACACCTTC.

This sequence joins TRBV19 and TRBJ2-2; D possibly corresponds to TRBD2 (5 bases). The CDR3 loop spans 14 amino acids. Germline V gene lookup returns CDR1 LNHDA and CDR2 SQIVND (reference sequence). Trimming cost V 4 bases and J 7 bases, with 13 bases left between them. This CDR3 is CASSTREGRGELFF. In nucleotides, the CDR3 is TGTGCCAGTAGTACCCGAGAGGGTCGCGGGGAGCTGTTTTTT.

The CDR3 protein is CASSLTGGVLSTEAFF. CDR3 in DNA: TGTGCCAGCAGCTTAACAGGCGGCGTCCTGAGCACTGAAGCTTTCTTT. The chain couples TRBV7-3 to TRBJ1-1; D is ambiguous. V shed 0 bases and J shed 4 bases, with 15 bases lying between them. Germline V gene sequence: CDR1 SGHTA, CDR2 FQGTGA. The CDR3 runs to 16 residues.

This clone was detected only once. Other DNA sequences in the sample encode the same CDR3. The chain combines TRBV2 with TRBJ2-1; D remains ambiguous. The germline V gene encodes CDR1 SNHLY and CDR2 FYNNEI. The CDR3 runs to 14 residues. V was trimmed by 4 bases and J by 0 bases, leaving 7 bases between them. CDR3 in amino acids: CASSAGSSYNEQFF. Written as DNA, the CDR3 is TGTGCCAGCAGTGCCGGAAGCTCCTACAATGAGCAGTTCTTC. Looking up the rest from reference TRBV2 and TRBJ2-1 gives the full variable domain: EPEVTQTPSHQVTQMGQEVILRCVPISNHLYFYWYRQILGQKVEFLVSFYNNEISEKSEIFDDQFSVERPDGSNFTLKIRSTKLEDSAMYFCASSAGSSYNEQFFGPGTRLTVL.

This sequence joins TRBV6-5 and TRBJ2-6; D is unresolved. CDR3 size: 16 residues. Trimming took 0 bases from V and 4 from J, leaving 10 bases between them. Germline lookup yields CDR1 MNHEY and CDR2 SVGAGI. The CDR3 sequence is CASSYSSGRGANVLTF. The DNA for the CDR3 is TGTGCCAGCAGTTACTCGTCTGGGCGAGGGGCCAACGTCCTGACTTTC.

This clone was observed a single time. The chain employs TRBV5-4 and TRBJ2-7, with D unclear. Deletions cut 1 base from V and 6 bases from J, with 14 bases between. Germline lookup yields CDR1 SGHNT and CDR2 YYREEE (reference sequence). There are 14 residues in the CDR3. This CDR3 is CASSLWGGSGEQYF. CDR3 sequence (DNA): TGTGCCAGCAGCTTGTGGGGTGGGTCGGGCGAGCAGTACTTC.

CDR3 amino acids: CASSGLAGVNEQFF. Written as DNA, the CDR3 is TGTGCCAGCAGTGGACTAGCGGGAGTTAATGAGCAGTTCTTC. This chain joins TRBV6-5 and TRBJ2-1; 13 positions agree with TRBD2. Germline V gene lookup returns CDR1 MNHEY and CDR2 SVGAGI. V dropped 5 bases and J dropped 7; count of bases not matched to a gene: 2. The CDR3 runs to 14 residues.

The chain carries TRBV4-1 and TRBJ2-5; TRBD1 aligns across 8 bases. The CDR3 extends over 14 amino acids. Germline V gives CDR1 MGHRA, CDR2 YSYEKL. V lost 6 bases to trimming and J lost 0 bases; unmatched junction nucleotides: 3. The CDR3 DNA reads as TGCGCCAGCAGGAGACAGGGGAACCAAGAGACCCAGTACTTC. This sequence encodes CASRRQGNQETQYF.

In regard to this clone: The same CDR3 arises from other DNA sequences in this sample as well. For the CDR3, the DNA is TGTGCCTGGAGTGTTGGGATAAGCACAGATACGCAGTATTTT. It codes for CAWSVGISTDTQYF. This rearrangement joins TRBV30 to TRBJ2-3; D unresolved. Germline-derived CDR1 and CDR2 are GTSNPN and SVGIG (reference sequence). V was clipped by 0 bases and J by 0 bases, with 7 bases between them. The CDR3 length is 14 residues.

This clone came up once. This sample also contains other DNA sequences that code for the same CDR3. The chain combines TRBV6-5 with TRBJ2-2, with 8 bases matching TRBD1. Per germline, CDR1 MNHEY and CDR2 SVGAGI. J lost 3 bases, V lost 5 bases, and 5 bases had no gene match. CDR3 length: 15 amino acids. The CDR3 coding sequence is TGTGCCAGCAGTACTGGACAGGGCGACACCGGGGAGCTGTTTTTT. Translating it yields CASSTGQGDTGELFF.

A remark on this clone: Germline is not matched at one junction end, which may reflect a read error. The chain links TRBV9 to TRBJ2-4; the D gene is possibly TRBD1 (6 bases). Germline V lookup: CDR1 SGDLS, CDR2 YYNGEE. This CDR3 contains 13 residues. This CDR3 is CAGSRQAQNIQYF. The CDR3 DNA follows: TGTGCCGGCAGCAGACAGGCCCAAAACATTCAGTACTTC.

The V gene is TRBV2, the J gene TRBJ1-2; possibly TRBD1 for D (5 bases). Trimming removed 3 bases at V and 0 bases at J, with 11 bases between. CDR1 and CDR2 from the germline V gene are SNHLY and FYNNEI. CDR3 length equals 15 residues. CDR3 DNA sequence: TGTGCCAGCAGTGAGGGGGTCAGGGCTAACTATGGCTACACCTTC. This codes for CASSEGVRANYGYTF.

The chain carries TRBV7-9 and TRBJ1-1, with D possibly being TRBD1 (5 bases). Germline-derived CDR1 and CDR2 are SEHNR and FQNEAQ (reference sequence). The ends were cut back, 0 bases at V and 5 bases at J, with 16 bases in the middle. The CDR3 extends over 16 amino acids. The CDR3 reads CASSLAGTGPGTEAFF. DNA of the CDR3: TGTGCCAGCAGCTTAGCCGGAACAGGTCCGGGGACTGAAGCTTTCTTT.

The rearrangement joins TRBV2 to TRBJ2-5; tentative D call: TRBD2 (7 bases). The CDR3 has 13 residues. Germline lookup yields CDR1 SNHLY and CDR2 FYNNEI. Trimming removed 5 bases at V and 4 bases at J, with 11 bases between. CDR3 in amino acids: CASSSGEGETQYF. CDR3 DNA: TGTGCCAGCAGTTCAGGGGAGGGAGAGACCCAGTACTTC. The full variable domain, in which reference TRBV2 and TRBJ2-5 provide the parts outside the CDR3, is EPEVTQTPSHQVTQMGQEVILRCVPISNHLYFYWYRQILGQKVEFLVSFYNNEISEKSEIFDDQFSVERPDGSNFTLKIRSTKLEDSAMYFCASSSGEGETQYFGPGTRLLVL.

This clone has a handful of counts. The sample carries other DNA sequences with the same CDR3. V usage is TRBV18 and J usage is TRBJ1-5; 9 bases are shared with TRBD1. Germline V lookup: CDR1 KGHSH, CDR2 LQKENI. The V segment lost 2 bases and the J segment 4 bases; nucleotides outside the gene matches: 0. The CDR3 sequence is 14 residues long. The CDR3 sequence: CASSPGTGNQPQHF. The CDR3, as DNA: TGTGCCAGCTCACCAGGGACAGGGAATCAGCCCCAGCATTTT.

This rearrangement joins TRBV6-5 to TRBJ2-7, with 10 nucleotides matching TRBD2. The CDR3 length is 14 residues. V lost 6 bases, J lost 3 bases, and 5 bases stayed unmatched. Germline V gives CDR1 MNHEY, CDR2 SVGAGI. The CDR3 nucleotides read TGTGCCAGCAGGGTAGCGGGGGGAAGCTACGAGCAGTACTTC. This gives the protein CASRVAGGSYEQYF.

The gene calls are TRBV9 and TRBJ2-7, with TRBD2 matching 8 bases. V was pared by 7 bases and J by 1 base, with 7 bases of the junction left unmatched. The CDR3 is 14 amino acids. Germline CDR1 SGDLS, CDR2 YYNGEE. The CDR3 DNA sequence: TGTGCCAGCTTTCCCGAGCGGGAGTCCTACGAGCAGTACTTC. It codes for CASFPERESYEQYF.

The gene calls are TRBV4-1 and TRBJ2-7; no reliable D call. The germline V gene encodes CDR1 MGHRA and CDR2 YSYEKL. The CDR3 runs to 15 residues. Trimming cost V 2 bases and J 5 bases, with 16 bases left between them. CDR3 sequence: CASSQYTPLRNEQYF. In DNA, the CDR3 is TGCGCCAGCAGCCAATATACGCCATTGAGGAACGAGCAGTACTTC.

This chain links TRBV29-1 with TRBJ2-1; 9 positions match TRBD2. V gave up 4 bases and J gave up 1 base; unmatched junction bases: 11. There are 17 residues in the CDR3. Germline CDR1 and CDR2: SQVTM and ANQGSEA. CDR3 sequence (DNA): TGCAGCGTTGTGGTGCGGCCTAGCGGGATTTCCTACAATGAGCAGTTCTTC. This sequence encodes CSVVVRPSGISYNEQFF.

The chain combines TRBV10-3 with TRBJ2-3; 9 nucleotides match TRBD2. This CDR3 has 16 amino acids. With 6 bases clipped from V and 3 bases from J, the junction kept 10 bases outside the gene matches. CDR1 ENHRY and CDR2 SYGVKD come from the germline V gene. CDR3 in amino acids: CAIRKGTSIGTDTQYF. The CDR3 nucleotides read TGTGCCATCAGGAAGGGGACTAGCATTGGTACAGATACGCAGTATTTT.